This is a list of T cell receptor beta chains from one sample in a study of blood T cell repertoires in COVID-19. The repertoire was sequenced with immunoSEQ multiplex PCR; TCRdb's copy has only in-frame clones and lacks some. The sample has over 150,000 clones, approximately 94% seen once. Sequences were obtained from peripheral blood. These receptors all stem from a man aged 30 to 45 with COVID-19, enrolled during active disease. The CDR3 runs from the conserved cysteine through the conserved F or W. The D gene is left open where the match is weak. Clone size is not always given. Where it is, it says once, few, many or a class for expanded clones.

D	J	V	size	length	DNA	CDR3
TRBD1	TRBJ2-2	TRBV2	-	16	TGTGCCAGCAGTGAAATGGGACAGATAAACACCGGGGAGCTGTTTTTT	CASSEMGQINTGELFF
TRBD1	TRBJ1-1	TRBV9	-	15	TGTGCCAGCAGCCTCCAGGGGGGCGGGTCGACTGAAGCTTTCTTT	CASSLQGGGSTEAFF
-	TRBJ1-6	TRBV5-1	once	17	TGCGCCAGCAGCTTGTCTTCGGGGGTCGGGAACAATTCACCCCTCCACTTT	CASSLSSGVGNNSPLHF
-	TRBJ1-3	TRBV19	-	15	TGTGCCAGTAGTATATCGTACTCCTCTGGAAACACCATATATTTT	CASSISYSSGNTIYF
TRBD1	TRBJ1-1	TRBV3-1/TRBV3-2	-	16	TGTGCCAGCAGCCCGTCAGACAGGGGGATTGTTGGTGAAGCTTTCTTT	CASSPSDRGIVGEAFF
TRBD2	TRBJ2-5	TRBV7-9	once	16	TGTGCCAGCAGCCCAACGGCGGGGGAACTCCAAGAGACCCAGTACTTC	CASSPTAGELQETQYF
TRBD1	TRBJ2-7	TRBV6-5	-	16	TGTGCCAGCAGTTACGTTCGGACAGGGGTATCCTACGAGCAGTACTTC	CASSYVRTGVSYEQYF
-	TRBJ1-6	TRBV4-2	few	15	TGTGCCAGCAGCCAAGATCTGGCAGGTCCCTTACCCCTCCACTTT	CASSQDLAGPLPLHF
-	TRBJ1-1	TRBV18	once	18	TGTGCCAGCTCCCCGTTGACTGCCTCCTCCACGATGAACACTGAAGCTTTCTTT	CASSPLTASSTMNTEAFF
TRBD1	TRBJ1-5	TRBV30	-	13	TGTGCCTGGACAGGGGGCGGTTATCAGCCCCAGCATTTT	CAWTGGGYQPQHF
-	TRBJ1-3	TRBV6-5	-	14	TGTGCCAGCAGCGGGACACAATCTGGAAACACCATATATTTT	CASSGTQSGNTIYF
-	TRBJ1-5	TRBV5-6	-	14	TGTGCCAGCAGCTTGAGGGGGTTCAATCAGCCCCAGCATTTT	CASSLRGFNQPQHF
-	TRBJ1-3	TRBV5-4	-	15	TGTGCCAGCAGCCAATCCCCCAGGGAAGGAAACACCATATATTTT	CASSQSPREGNTIYF
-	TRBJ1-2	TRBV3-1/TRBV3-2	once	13	TGTGCCAGCAGAAAAGCAGGGATTTTAGGCTACACCTTC	CASRKAGILGYTF
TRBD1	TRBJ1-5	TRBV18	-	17	TGTGCCAGCTCGTTCTCGGGACAGGGCGTTGGCAATCAGCCCCAGCATTTT	CASSFSGQGVGNQPQHF
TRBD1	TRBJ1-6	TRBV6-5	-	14	TGTGCCAGCAGTTCCGGGACAGTTTTATCACCCCTCCACTTT	CASSSGTVLSPLHF
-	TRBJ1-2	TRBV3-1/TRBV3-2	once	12	TGTGCCAGCAGCCAAAGGGGGTATGGCTACACCTTC	CASSQRGYGYTF
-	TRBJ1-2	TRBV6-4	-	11	TGTGCCAGCATGGGGCAAGATGGCTACACCTTC	CASMGQDGYTF
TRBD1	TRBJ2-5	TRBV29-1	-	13	TGCAGCGCCAACAGGGGGCCTCAAGAGACCCAGTACTTC	CSANRGPQETQYF
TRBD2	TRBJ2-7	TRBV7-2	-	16	TGTGCCAGCAGCTCCTACGGACTAGCGGCCTCCTACGAGCAGTACTTC	CASSSYGLAASYEQYF
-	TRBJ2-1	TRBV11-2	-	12	TGTGCCAGCAGCAAAACCCGGAATGAGCAGTTCTTC	CASSKTRNEQFF
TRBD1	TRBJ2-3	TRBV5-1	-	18	TGCGCCAGCAGCCAATTCCGGACTGCCCAGGGGGACACAGATACGCAGTATTTT	CASSQFRTAQGDTDTQYF
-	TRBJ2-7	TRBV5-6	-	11	TGTGCCAGCAGCTCCAGCTACGAGCAGTACTTC	CASSSSYEQYF
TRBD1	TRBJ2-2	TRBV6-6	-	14	TGTGCCAGCAGTCGACAGGGTAGGACCGGGGAGCTGTTTTTT	CASSRQGRTGELFF
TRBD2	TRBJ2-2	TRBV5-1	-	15	TGCGCCAGCAGCTTGGTGGGACTAGGATCCGGGGAGCTGTTTTTT	CASSLVGLGSGELFF
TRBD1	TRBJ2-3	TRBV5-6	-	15	TGTGCCAGCAGCTTGCTAGGGGGCTACACAGATACGCAGTATTTT	CASSLLGGYTDTQYF
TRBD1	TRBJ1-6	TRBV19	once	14	TGTGCCAGTAGTATTACGGGACAGGACGCGCCCCTCCACTTT	CASSITGQDAPLHF
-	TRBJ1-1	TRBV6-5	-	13	TGTGCCAGCAGTTACAATCCAGGGATTGAAGCTTTCTTT	CASSYNPGIEAFF
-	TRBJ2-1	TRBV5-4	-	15	TGTGCCAGCAGCCGCGAGGGTCCCCCCTACAATGAGCAGTTCTTC	CASSREGPPYNEQFF
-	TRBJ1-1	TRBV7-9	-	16	TGTGCCAGCAGCCGACCAGGGGCGGGCTTGAACACTGAAGCTTTCTTT	CASSRPGAGLNTEAFF
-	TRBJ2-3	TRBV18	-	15	TGTGCCAGCTCACCACTCCAGGGGTGGACAGATACGCAGTATTTT	CASSPLQGWTDTQYF